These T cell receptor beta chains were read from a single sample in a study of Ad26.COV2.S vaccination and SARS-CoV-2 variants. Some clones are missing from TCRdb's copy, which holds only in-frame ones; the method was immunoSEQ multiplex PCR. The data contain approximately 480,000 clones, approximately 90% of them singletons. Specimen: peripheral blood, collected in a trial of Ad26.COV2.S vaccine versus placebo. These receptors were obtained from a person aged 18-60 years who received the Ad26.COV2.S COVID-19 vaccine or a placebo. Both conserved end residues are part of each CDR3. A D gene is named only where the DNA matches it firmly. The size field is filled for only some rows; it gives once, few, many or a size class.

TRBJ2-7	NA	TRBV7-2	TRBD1	CASSITNRGAEQYF	TGTGCCAGCAGCATTACCAACAGGGGAGCCGAGCAGTACTTC
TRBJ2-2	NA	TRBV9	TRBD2	CASSLSGSTTGELFF	TGTGCCAGCAGCTTAAGCGGGAGTACGACCGGGGAGCTGTTTTTT
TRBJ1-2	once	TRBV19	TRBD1	CASSISSPGGEGYTF	TGTGCCAGTAGTATAAGTTCTCCAGGGGGAGAGGGCTACACCTTC
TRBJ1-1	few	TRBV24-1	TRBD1	CATTAGTGWVNTEAFF	TGTGCCACCACAGCGGGGACAGGGTGGGTGAACACTGAAGCTTTCTTT
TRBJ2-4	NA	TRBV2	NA	CASSDGGLAKNIQYF	TGTGCCAGCAGTGATGGGGGGCTAGCCAAAAACATTCAGTACTTC
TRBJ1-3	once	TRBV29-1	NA	CSVGQSSGNTIYF	TGCAGCGTTGGCCAGTCCTCTGGAAACACCATATATTTT
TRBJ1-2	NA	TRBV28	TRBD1	CASILRGPNYGYTF	TGTGCCAGCATCCTCAGGGGGCCTAACTATGGCTACACCTTC
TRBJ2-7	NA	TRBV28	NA	CASSLGRDYEQYF	TGTGCCAGCAGTTTAGGGAGAGACTACGAGCAGTACTTC
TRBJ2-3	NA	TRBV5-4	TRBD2	CASSLPSGRHGGPDTQYF	TGTGCCAGCAGCTTGCCTAGCGGGAGGCACGGGGGGCCAGATACGCAGTATTTT
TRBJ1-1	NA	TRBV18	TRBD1	CASSPDPGGNTEAFF	TGTGCCAGCTCACCAGATCCAGGGGGGAACACTGAAGCTTTCTTT
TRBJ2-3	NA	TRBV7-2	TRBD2	CASSSTPGGVNTDTQYF	TGTGCCAGCAGTTCAACCCCTGGGGGGGTCAACACAGATACGCAGTATTTT
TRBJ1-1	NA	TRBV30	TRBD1	CAWSRQGAMNTEAFF	TGTGCCTGGAGTCGACAGGGGGCGATGAACACTGAAGCTTTCTTT
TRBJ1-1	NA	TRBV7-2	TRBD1	CASSTQGLVEAFF	TGTGCCAGCAGCACACAGGGGTTAGTTGAAGCTTTCTTT
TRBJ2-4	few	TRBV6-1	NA	CASSEIGIPILIAKNIQYF	TGTGCCAGCAGTGAAATAGGGATTCCGATACTTATAGCCAAAAACATTCAGTACTTC
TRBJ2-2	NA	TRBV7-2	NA	CASSLSRGGSGELFF	TGTGCCAGCAGCTTATCGAGGGGTGGGTCCGGGGAGCTGTTTTTT
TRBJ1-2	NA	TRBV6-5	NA	CASSYSGQNTYGYTF	TGTGCCAGCAGTTACTCTGGCCAGAACACTTATGGCTACACCTTC
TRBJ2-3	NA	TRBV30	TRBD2	CAWSRTSVTQYF	TGTGCCTGGAGTCGCACTAGCGTGACGCAGTATTTT
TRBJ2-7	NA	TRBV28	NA	CASSSGAVGAYEQYF	TGTGCCAGCAGTTCTGGGGCCGTGGGGGCCTACGAGCAGTACTTC
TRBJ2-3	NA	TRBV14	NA	CASSQDLVAADTQYF	TGTGCCAGCAGCCAAGATCTGGTAGCGGCAGATACGCAGTATTTT
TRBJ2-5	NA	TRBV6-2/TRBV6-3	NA	CASSSHRSEETQYF	TGTGCCAGCAGTTCCCACAGATCAGAAGAGACCCAGTACTTC
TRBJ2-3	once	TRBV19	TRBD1	CASSMRGGQGGDTQYF	TGTGCCAGTAGTATGAGAGGGGGACAGGGAGGAGATACGCAGTATTTT
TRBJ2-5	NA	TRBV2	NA	CASTGAGMETQYF	TGTGCCAGCACAGGGGCCGGGATGGAGACCCAGTACTTC
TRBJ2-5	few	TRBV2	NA	CASSETETQYF	TGTGCCAGCAGTGAAACGGAGACCCAGTACTTC
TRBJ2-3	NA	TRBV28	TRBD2	CASSPIRGGGTDTQYF	TGTGCCAGCAGCCCAATCCGGGGGGGAGGGACAGATACGCAGTATTTT
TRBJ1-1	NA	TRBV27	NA	CASSLSGAGTEAFF	TGTGCCAGCAGTTTGTCAGGTGCAGGGACTGAAGCTTTCTTT
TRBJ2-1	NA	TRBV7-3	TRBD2	CASSVSGSYNEQFF	TGTGCCAGCAGCGTTAGCGGGAGCTACAATGAGCAGTTCTTC
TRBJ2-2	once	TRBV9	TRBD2	CASGSASGRRANTGELFF	TGTGCCAGCGGTTCGGCTAGCGGGAGGAGGGCGAACACCGGGGAGCTGTTTTTT
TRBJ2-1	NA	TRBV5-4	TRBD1	CASSLGGQVQNEQFF	TGTGCCAGCAGCCTTGGGGGACAGGTACAAAATGAGCAGTTCTTC
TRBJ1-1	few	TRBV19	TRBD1	CASSPTGGMNTEAFF	TGTGCCAGTAGTCCTACAGGGGGGATGAACACTGAAGCTTTCTTT
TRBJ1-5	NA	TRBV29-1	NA	CSVGGDSNQPQHF	TGCAGCGTGGGAGGGGATAGCAATCAGCCCCAGCATTTT
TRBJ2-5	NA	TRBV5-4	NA	CASSLSQWETQYF	TGTGCCAGCAGCTTGAGTCAGTGGGAGACCCAGTACTTC
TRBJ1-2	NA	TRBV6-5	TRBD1	CATKGGEQLYGYTF	TGTGCCACGAAAGGGGGCGAACAACTCTATGGCTACACCTTC
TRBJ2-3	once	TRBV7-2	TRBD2	CASSLMNLASGRSTDTQYF	TGTGCCAGCAGCCTGATGAACCTCGCTAGCGGGAGGTCCACAGATACGCAGTATTTT
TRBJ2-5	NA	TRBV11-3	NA	CASSIEGETQYF	TGTGCCAGCAGCATAGAGGGAGAGACCCAGTACTTC
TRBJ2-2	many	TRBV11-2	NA	CASSLKIGELFF	TGTGCCAGCAGCCTGAAGATCGGGGAGCTGTTTTTT
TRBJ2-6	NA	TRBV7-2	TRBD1	CASSSTRDRIHSGANVLTF	TGTGCCAGCAGCTCTACCAGGGACAGGATACACTCTGGGGCCAACGTCCTGACTTTC
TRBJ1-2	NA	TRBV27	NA	CASSPSSTGIGNGYTF	TGTGCCAGCAGTCCATCCTCCACAGGGATCGGGAATGGCTACACCTTC
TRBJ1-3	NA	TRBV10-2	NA	CAARGPPSGNTIYF	TGCGCCGCGCGGGGCCCTCCCTCTGGAAACACCATATATTTT
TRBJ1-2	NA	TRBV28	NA	CASSPGGVLNYGYTF	TGTGCCAGCAGCCCCGGGGGCGTCCTAAACTATGGCTACACCTTC